The clone carrying this T cell receptor beta chain occurred a few times. The antigen is not known. Germline assignment: CDR1 MDHEN and CDR2 SYDVKM. This CDR3 spans 14 amino acids. The ends were cut back, 7 bases at V and 6 bases at J, with 16 bases in the middle. Before extraction, the whole blood was not fractionated, and total RNA was taken from it. The sample comes from a study of human T cells and chemical hapten exposure. Study context: Small volume differences among pooled libraries mainly caused per-sample TCR yield variation. Study-wide results and caveats: Following DPC sensitization, TCRs present above 1 in 1000 frequency showed no change.

Individual cDNA molecules (in the library) carried attached unique molecular identifiers. Original data processing: TCRs per sample had a median of roughly 96,000 and ranged from about 23,224 to 750,000. From the 5' RACE reads, TCRdb called clonotypes with MiXCR, one entry per CDR3 protein. What appears here as the V and J calls and clone size reflects TCRdb's work, not the paper's. The sample records roughly 81,000 distinct CDR3 sequences, about a sixth being singletons. This clonotype was obtained from a female donor in good health. The genes are TRBV28 and TRBJ2-1; D is unclear. CDR3 coding DNA: TGTGCCAGCACCCTACCGGCGACACCCAATGAGCAGTTCTTC. It specifies CASTLPATPNEQFF.